The 18 T cell receptor beta chains presented below share a single source sample, sequenced in a study of blood T cell repertoires in COVID-19 (dated by TCRdb to 2018 to 2021). Library preparation used the immunoSEQ multiplex PCR assay. TCRdb took over this immuneACCESS table, retaining in-frame rearrangements with V and J assigned. Such tables are incomplete; in checked studies, under half of the missing clones stem from an unresolved V gene, and the remainder is unexplained. The sample records about 290,000 clones, 85% of which are singletons. The ten largest clones represent around 3.9% of the sample. Sequences were obtained from peripheral blood. The receptor set was obtained from a woman in her fifties or sixties with active or convalescent COVID-19.

CDR3 sequence reads: CASSVYSGNTIYF. CDR3 nucleotides: TGTGCCAGCAGCGTTTACTCTGGAAACACCATATATTTT. The chain carries TRBV2 and TRBJ1-3, with no clear D. The CDR3 length is 13 residues. CDR1 and CDR2 from the germline V gene are SNHLY and FYNNEI. Trimming took 6 bases from V and 0 from J, leaving 6 bases between them. Full variable domain (rest looked up from reference TRBV2 and TRBJ1-3): EPEVTQTPSHQVTQMGQEVILRCVPISNHLYFYWYRQILGQKVEFLVSFYNNEISEKSEIFDDQFSVERPDGSNFTLKIRSTKLEDSAMYFCASSVYSGNTIYFGEGSWLTVV.

About this clone: Other DNA variants within this sample encode the same CDR3. V usage is TRBV7-3 and J usage is TRBJ2-3; possibly TRBD2 for D (5 bases). CDR1 and CDR2 (germline): SGHTA, FQGTGA. This CDR3 region has 15 residues. The germline V and J ends were trimmed by 6 bases and 0 bases, with 13 bases remaining between them. The CDR3 DNA reads TGTGCCAGCAGTCGCGCGGGCGGGAGCACAGATACGCAGTATTTT. Its translation: CASSRAGGSTDTQYF.

The rearrangement uses TRBV27 and TRBJ2-7, with TRBD1 matching 10 bases. Germline CDR1 MNHEY, CDR2 SMNVEV (reference sequence). The CDR3 has 14 residues. V shed 5 bases and J 5 bases; nucleotides not matched to a gene: 6. The CDR3 loop is CASSVRTGGHEQYF. CDR3 DNA sequence: TGTGCCAGCAGTGTCCGGACAGGGGGACACGAGCAGTACTTC.

The rearrangement joins TRBV7-8 to TRBJ1-2, with 9 bases identical to TRBD1. Germline V CDR1 and CDR2: SGHVS, FQNEAQ. The CDR3 is 15 amino acids. V was pared by 5 bases and J by 1 base, with 5 bases of the junction left unmatched. CDR3 residues: CASSQQTGGNYGYTF. CDR3 nucleotides: TGTGCCAGCAGCCAACAGACAGGGGGTAACTATGGCTACACCTTC.

J is TRBJ1-2 and V is TRBV18; 9 bases fit TRBD1. The V segment lost 6 bases and the J segment 8 bases; nucleotides outside the gene matches: 7. This CDR3 region has 13 residues. Germline V gives CDR1 KGHSH, CDR2 LQKENI. The CDR3 sequence is CASSGDRVRGYTF. The DNA of the CDR3 is TGTGCCAGCTCGGGGGACAGGGTCCGAGGCTACACCTTC.

The chain uses TRBV3-1 (or the pseudogene TRBV3-2) and TRBJ1-1; D is unresolved. V was clipped by 4 bases and J by 0 bases, with 9 bases between them. Germline-derived CDR1 and CDR2 are LGHDT and YNNKEL (reference sequence). The CDR3 totals 14 residues. The CDR3 protein is CASSRGFMNTEAFF. The CDR3 region has the DNA TGTGCCAGCAGCCGAGGATTTATGAACACTGAAGCTTTCTTT.

This clone was counted a few times. The rearrangement uses TRBV6-5 and TRBJ1-5; D is unresolved. This CDR3 comprises 13 residues. With 10 bases removed from V and 0 bases from J, the gap between germline ends came to 10 bases. CDR1 is MNHEY and CDR2 is SVGAGI in the germline V gene. The CDR3 spells CATRSYSNQPQHF. CDR3 DNA: TGTGCCACCCGGTCCTATAGCAATCAGCCCCAGCATTTT.

V gene TRBV7-9 combines with J gene TRBJ2-7, with 11 positions matching TRBD2. With V trimmed by 5 bases and J by 2 bases, 8 bases remained unmatched. This CDR3 region has 16 residues. Germline V gene lookup returns CDR1 SEHNR and CDR2 FQNEAQ (reference sequence). Written as DNA, the CDR3 is TGTGCCAGCAGCAAACAACTAGCGGGAGAACCCTACGAGCAGTACTTC. This translates into CASSKQLAGEPYEQYF.

The chain uses TRBV10-3 and TRBJ2-3; TRBD1 agrees at 11 bases. V was pared by 3 bases and J by 2 bases, with 16 bases of the junction left unmatched. CDR1 is ENHRY, CDR2 SYGVKD, per germline. CDR3 length: 20 residues. CDR3 in amino acids: CAISDPTTQGQGAHTDTQYF. The CDR3 nucleotides are TGTGCCATCAGTGACCCAACGACCCAAGGACAGGGGGCCCACACAGATACGCAGTATTTT.

The chain is built from TRBV5-6 and TRBJ2-3, with D perhaps TRBD2 (6 bases). Germline V gives CDR1 SGHDT, CDR2 YYEEEE. There are 19 residues in the CDR3. Trimming left V 3 bases short and J 2 bases short, with 25 bases between. This chain's CDR3 is CASSWGSGIGVADTDTQYF. The CDR3 DNA reads TGTGCCAGCAGCTGGGGCTCCGGGATTGGGGTAGCGGACACAGATACGCAGTATTTT.

The CDR3 nucleotides read TGTGCCAGCAGCCGCGGACAAGGCGATGAGCAGTTCTTC. Encoded protein: CASSRGQGDEQFF. This rearrangement joins TRBV11-3 to TRBJ2-1, with D possibly matching TRBD1 (5 bases). V lost 5 bases to trimming and J lost 8 bases, with 13 bases between them. CDR1 is SGHNT, CDR2 YENEEA, per germline. The CDR3 contains 13 residues.

This clone was counted ten times or more. The CDR3 DNA is TGTGCCAGCAGTTGGGTTCAGGAGCGGGCTTTTTTAGCCGGGGAGCTGTTTTTT. Encoded protein: CASSWVQERAFLAGELFF. This chain joins TRBV6-2 or TRBV6-3 and TRBJ2-2, with D possibly being TRBD2 (6 bases). The CDR3 is 18 residues long. V lost 4 bases to trimming and J lost 6 bases, with 24 bases between them. Germline V CDR1 and CDR2: MNHEY, SVGEGT.

In DNA, the CDR3 is TGTGCCAGCAGCTTAGCGCGGAGGGCCCCCTACGAGCAGTACTTC. It specifies CASSLARRAPYEQYF. This chain connects TRBV7-2 to TRBJ2-7, with a weak D call TRBD2 (6 bases). In germline, CDR1 is SGHTA, CDR2 FQGNSA. The CDR3 consists of 15 residues. The ends were cut back, 0 bases at V and 2 bases at J, with 11 bases in the middle.

The chain recombines TRBV7-2 with TRBJ1-2, with 7 nucleotides matching TRBD1. The germline V gene has CDR1 SGHTA and CDR2 FQGNSA. The ends lost 6 bases at V and 8 bases at J; junction bases unmatched: 9. CDR3 length: 13 amino acids. DNA for the CDR3: TGTGCCAGCAGTCAAACAGGGGCCGGAGGCTACACCTTC. It yields the protein CASSQTGAGGYTF.

The rearrangement links TRBV29-1 to TRBJ2-7; 10 bases line up with TRBD2. The CDR3 contains 13 residues. The germline V gene has CDR1 SQVTM and CDR2 ANQGSEA. Trimming cost V 3 bases and J 5 bases; bases outside gene matches: 4. The CDR3 nucleotides are TGCAGCGTTGAGGGACTAGCGAGCCACGAGCAGTACTTC. It specifies CSVEGLASHEQYF.

V and J are TRBV7-9 and TRBJ2-1; 7 nucleotides line up with TRBD1. The CDR3 is made up of 16 amino acids. The germline gives CDR1 SEHNR, CDR2 FQNEAQ (reference sequence). Trimming removed 4 bases from V and 6 bases from J; junction bases left unmatched: 12. The CDR3 protein is CASSSKTGLGSNEQFF. The CDR3 coding sequence is TGTGCCAGCAGCTCGAAGACAGGGTTGGGAAGCAATGAGCAGTTCTTC.

The rearrangement links TRBV7-9 to TRBJ2-3, with a weak D call TRBD2 (5 bases). CDR1 and CDR2 from the germline V gene are SEHNR and FQNEAQ (reference sequence). The V gene lost 1 base and the J gene lost 0 bases, with 11 bases spanning the gap. The CDR3 length is 16 residues. CDR3 amino acids: CASSLVLRTSTDTQYF. CDR3 sequence (DNA): TGTGCCAGCAGCTTAGTCCTCAGGACTAGCACAGATACGCAGTATTTT.

This chain uses TRBV5-1 with TRBJ1-6; TRBD1 aligns across 11 bases. Trimming took 7 bases from V and 9 from J; bases not matched to a gene: 12. Germline CDR1 is SGHRS and CDR2 is YFSETQ. The CDR3 runs to 16 residues. The CDR3 DNA sequence: TGCGCCAGCCGCCAGGGTTGGGGACAGGGGGGTTCACCCCTCCACTTT. It codes for CASRQGWGQGGSPLHF.